The entry below describes one T cell receptor (beta chain). Its antigen is not known. The data were obtained in a study of somatic mutations in cytotoxic T cells in rheumatoid arthritis. At the level of the study: Peripheral blood samples of around 30 ml EDTA were taken from patients directly after diagnosis and before treatment. Study results and limitations: Neither rheumatoid arthritis patients nor age-matched healthy controls had significantly different CD8+ T-cell clonality from the other group.

Sequenced by immunoSEQ multiplex PCR; TCRdb stores in-frame clones only, minus some. The sample lists around 15,000 clones, more than 65% occurring once. CDR1 SGHTA and CDR2 FQGNSA come from the germline V gene. This CDR3 has 18 amino acids. Trimming shortened V by 0 bases and J by 1 base, and 13 bases separated the two germline ends. Material: CD8+ T cells sorted from blood. This sequence joins TRBV7-2 and TRBJ1-6; D gene uncertain. The source is an adult with rheumatoid arthritis. This CDR3 is CASSLAQPPPSYNSPLHF. CDR3 DNA sequence: TGTGCCAGCAGCTTAGCACAGCCGCCGCCTTCCTATAATTCACCCCTCCACTTT.